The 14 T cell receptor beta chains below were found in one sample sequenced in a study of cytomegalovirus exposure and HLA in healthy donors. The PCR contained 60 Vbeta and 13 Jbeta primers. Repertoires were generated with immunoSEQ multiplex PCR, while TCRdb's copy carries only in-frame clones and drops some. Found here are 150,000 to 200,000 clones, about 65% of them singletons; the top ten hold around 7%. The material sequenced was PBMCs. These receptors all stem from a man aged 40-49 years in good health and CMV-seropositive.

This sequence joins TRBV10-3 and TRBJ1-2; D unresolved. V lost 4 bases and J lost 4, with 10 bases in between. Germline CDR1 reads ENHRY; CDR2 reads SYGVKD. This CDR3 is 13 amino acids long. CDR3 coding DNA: TGTGCCATCAGTGGGGAGCCAAGCTATGGCTACACCTTC. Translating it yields CAISGEPSYGYTF.

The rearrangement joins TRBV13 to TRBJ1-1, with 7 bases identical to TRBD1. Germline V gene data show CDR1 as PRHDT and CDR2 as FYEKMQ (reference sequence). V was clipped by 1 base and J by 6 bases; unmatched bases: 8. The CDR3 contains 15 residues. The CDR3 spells CASSLEVGRGAEAFF. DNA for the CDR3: TGTGCCAGCAGCTTAGAAGTGGGCAGGGGGGCTGAAGCTTTCTTT.

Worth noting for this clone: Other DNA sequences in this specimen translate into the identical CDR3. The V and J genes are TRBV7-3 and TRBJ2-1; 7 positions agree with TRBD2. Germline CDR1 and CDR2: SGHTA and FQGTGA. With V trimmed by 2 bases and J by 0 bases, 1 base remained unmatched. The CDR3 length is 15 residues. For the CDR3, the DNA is TGTGCCAGCAGCTTATCGGGGGGCTCCTACAATGAGCAGTTCTTC. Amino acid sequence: CASSLSGGSYNEQFF.

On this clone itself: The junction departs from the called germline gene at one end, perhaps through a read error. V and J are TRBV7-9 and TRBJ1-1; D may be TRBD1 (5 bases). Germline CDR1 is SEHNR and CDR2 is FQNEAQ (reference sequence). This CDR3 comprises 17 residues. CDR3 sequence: CSSSLASGREMNTEAFF. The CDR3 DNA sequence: TGTTCCAGCAGCTTAGCGTCTGGCAGGGAAATGAACACTGAAGCTTTCTTT.

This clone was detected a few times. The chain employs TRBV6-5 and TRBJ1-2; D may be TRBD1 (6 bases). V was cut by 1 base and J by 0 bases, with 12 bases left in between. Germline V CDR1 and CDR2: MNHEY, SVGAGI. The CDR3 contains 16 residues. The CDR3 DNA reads TGTGCCAGCAGTTACTTGACAGGCAGGTCTAACTATGGCTACACCTTC. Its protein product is CASSYLTGRSNYGYTF.

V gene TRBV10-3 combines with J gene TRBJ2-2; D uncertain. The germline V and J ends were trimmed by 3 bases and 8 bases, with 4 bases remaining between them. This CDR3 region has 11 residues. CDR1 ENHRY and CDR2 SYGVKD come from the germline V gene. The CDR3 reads CAISDEGELFF. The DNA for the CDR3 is TGTGCCATCAGTGATGAGGGGGAGCTGTTTTTT.

The CDR3 region is CASSLRLQGGGELFF. The CDR3 bases are TGTGCCAGCAGCCTTAGATTACAGGGCGGCGGGGAGCTGTTTTTT. V is TRBV4-2 and J is TRBJ2-2; TRBD1 is a possible D gene (6 bases). The ends were cut back, 4 bases at V and 7 bases at J, with 16 bases in the middle. This CDR3 comprises 15 residues. CDR1 is LGHNA, CDR2 YNFKEQ, per germline.

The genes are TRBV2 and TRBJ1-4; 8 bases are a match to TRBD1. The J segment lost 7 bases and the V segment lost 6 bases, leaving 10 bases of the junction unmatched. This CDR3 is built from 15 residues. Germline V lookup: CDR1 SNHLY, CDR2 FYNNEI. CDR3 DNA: TGTGCCAGCAGCGGACAGGGAACATTTGCTGAAAAACTGTTTTTT. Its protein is CASSGQGTFAEKLFF.

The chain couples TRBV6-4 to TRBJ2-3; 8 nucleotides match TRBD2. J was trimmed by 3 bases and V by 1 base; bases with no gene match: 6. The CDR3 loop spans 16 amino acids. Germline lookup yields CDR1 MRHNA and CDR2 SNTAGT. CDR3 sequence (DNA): TGTGCCAGCAGTGACTTCGGGGGGGCCAGAACAGATACGCAGTATTTT. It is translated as CASSDFGGARTDTQYF.

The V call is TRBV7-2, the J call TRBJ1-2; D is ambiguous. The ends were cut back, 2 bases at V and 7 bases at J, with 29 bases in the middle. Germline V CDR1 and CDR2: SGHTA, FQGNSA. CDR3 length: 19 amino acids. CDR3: CASSLRDNSSPTPYLGYTF. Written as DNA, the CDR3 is TGTGCCAGCAGCTTAAGAGACAATTCCTCTCCCACACCCTACCTTGGCTACACCTTC.

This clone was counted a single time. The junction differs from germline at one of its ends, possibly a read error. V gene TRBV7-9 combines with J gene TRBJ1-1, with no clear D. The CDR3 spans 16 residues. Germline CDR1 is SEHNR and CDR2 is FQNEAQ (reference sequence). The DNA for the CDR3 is TGTTCCAGCAGCCCCATTTGGGCGGGATCCGACACTGAAGCTTTCTTT. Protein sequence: CSSSPIWAGSDTEAFF.

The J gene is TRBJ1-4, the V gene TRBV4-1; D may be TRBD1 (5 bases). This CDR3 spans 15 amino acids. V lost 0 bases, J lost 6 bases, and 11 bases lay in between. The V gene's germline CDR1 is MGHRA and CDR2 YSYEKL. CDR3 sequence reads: CASSQETAIDEKLFF. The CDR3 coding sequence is TGCGCCAGCAGCCAAGAGACAGCTATAGATGAAAAACTGTTTTTT.

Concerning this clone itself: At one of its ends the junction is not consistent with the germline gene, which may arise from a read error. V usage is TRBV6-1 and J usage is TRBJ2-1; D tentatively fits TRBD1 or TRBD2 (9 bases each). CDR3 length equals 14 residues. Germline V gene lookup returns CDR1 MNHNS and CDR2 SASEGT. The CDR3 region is CACSGGTGYNEQFF. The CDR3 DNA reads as TGTGCCTGCAGCGGGGGGACAGGGTACAATGAGCAGTTCTTC.

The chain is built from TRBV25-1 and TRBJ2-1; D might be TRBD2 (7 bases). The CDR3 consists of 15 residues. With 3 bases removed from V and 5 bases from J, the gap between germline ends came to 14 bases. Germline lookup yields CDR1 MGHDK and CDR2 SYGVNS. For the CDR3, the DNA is TGTGCCAGCAGTGACCCTGGGGGGGGCCACAATGAGCAGTTCTTC. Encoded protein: CASSDPGGGHNEQFF.